Below, one T cell receptor (beta chain) is given with its context. Its antigen is currently unknown. This record comes from a study of somatic mutations in cytotoxic T cells in rheumatoid arthritis. On the study more broadly: Immediately following diagnosis and ahead of any treatment, patient blood (approximately 30 ml EDTA) was drawn. Flow cytometry sorted some V beta antibody-stained T-cell populations to nearly 100% purity, V beta1+ cells among them being sequenced for TCRB.

The V gene's germline CDR1 is LNHDA and CDR2 SQIVND (reference sequence). Between the trimmed V and J ends, which lost 3 bases and 9 bases, there was a span of 20 bases. The CDR3 runs 16 residues. Findings and limits, study-wide: Any difference in CD8+ T-cell clonality between patients who had rheumatoid arthritis and healthy controls who were age-matched was not statistically significant. TRBV07 showed slight underrepresentation in rheumatoid arthritis patients, unadjusted for multiple comparisons.

Measured with immunoSEQ multiplex PCR; TCRdb has only the in-frame clones, and not every one. The sample yields more than 15,000 clones, 75% to 90% seen once. The sequenced sample was CD8+ T cells sorted from blood. This chain joins TRBV19 and TRBJ2-2; D not resolved. The TCR comes from a woman aged 35 to 49 with rheumatoid arthritis. The CDR3 DNA is TGTGCCAGTAGTATCCTCCAGGCGACCCTAAAATGGGAGCTGTTTTTT. It yields the protein CASSILQATLKWELFF.